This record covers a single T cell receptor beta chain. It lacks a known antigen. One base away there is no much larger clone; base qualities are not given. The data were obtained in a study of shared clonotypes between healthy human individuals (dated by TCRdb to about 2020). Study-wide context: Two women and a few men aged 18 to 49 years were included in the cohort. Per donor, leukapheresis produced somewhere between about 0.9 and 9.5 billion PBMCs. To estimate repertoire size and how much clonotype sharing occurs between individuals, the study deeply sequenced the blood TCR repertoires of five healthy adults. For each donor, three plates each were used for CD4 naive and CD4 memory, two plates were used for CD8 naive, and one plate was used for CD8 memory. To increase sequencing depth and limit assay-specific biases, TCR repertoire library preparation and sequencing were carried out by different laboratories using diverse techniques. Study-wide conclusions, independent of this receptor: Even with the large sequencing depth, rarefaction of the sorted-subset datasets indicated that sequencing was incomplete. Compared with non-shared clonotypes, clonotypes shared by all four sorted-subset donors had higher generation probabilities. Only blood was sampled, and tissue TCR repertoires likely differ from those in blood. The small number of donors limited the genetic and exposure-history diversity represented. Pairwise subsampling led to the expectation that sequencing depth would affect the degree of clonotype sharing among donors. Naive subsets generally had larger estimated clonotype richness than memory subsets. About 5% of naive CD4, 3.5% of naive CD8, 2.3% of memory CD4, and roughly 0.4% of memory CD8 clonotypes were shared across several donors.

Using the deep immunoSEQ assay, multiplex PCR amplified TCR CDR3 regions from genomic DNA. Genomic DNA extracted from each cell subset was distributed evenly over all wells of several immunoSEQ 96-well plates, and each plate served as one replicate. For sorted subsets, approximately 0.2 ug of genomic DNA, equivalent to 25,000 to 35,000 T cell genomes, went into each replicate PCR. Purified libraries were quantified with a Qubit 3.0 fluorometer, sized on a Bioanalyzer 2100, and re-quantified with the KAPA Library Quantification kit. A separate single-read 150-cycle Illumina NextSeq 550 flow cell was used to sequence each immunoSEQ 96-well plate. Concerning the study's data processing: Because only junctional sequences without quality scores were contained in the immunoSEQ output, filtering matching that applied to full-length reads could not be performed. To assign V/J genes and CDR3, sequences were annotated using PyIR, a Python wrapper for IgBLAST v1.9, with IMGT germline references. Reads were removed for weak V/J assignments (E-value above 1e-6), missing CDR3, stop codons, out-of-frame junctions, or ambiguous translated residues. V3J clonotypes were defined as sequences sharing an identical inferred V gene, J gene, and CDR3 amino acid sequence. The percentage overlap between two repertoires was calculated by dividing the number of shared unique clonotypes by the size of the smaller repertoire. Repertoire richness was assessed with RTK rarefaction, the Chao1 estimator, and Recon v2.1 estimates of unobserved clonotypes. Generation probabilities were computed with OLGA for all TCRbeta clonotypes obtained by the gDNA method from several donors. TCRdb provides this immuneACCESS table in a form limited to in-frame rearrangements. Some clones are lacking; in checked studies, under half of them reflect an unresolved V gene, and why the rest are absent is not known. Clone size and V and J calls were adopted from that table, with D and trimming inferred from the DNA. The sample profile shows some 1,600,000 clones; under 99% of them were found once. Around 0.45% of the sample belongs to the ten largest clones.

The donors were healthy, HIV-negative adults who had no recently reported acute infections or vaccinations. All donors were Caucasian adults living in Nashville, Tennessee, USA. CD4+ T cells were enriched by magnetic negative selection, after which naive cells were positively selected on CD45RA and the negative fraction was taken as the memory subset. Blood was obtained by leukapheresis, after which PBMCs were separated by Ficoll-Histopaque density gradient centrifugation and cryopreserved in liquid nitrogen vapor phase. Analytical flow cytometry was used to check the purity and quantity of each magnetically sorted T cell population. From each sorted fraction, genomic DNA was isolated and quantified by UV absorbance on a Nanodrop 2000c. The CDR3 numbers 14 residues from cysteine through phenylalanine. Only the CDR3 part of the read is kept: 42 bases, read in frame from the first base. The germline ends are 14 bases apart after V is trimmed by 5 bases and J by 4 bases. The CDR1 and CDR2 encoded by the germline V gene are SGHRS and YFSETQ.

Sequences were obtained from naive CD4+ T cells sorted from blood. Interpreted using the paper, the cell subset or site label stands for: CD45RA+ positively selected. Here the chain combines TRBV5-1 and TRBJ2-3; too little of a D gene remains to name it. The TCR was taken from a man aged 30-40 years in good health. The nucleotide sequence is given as TGCGCCAGCAGTATTGTAGGGTCCCCAGATACGCAGTATTTT. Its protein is CASSIVGSPDTQYF.